The 30 T cell receptor beta chains below all came from one sample that was sequenced in a study of cytomegalovirus exposure and HLA in healthy donors. In the PCR, 60 Vbeta and 13 Jbeta primers were used. Libraries were prepared by immunoSEQ multiplex PCR; TCRdb keeps only in-frame clonotypes and omits some of them. This sample carries approximately 150,000 clones, around nine tenths of them seen once, and the ten largest clones take under 0.95%. The sequenced sample was PBMCs. These receptors came from a woman in her twenties or thirties in good health and CMV-seronegative.

The DNA of the CDR3 is TGTGCCAGCAGCTTAATGCAGGGGGCCAAGGACGAGCAGTACTTC. Its translation is CASSLMQGAKDEQYF. The rearrangement links TRBV7-6 to TRBJ2-7, with 8 nucleotides matching TRBD1. The CDR3 is 15 residues long. Per the germline V gene, CDR1 is SGHVS and CDR2 is FNYEAQ. The V segment lost 2 bases and the J segment 5 bases; nucleotides outside the gene matches: 8.

CDR3 DNA: TGTGCCAGCAGCCCCCTAGCGGGAGGTGGCAATGAGCAGTTCTTC. Translated: CASSPLAGGGNEQFF. This rearrangement joins TRBV28 to TRBJ2-1; 11 nucleotides align to TRBD2. Germline V gives CDR1 MDHEN, CDR2 SYDVKM. The CDR3 is 15 amino acids. The junction had 7 bases not matched to a gene; V was cut back by 6 bases and J by 6 bases.

The gene calls are TRBV25-1 and TRBJ2-5; 11 positions match TRBD2. Germline values: CDR1 MGHDK, CDR2 SYGVNS. V shed 5 bases and J 2 bases; nucleotides not matched to a gene: 4. The CDR3 has 15 residues. This chain's CDR3 is CASSKTSGAQETQYF. In DNA, the CDR3 is TGTGCCAGCAGTAAGACTAGCGGGGCACAAGAGACCCAGTACTTC. Filled out from reference TRBV25-1 and TRBJ2-5, the complete variable domain reads EADIYQTPRYLVIGTGKKITLECSQTMGHDKMYWYQQDPGMELHLIHYSYGVNSTEKGDLSSESTVSRIRTEHFPLTLESARPSHTSQYLCASSKTSGAQETQYFGPGTRLLVL.

The rearrangement joins TRBV27 to TRBJ1-1, with TRBD1 matching over 9 bases. The CDR3 has 15 residues. Germline loops: CDR1 MNHEY, CDR2 SMNVEV (reference sequence). V dropped 5 bases and J dropped 5; count of bases not matched to a gene: 9. This CDR3 reads CASSILQGARTEAFF. The CDR3 region has the DNA TGTGCCAGCAGTATATTACAGGGGGCGCGGACTGAAGCTTTCTTT.

The table lists this clone with a few counts. The chain uses TRBV6-4 and TRBJ1-1; TRBD1 might be the D (6 bases). The germline V gene has CDR1 MRHNA and CDR2 SNTAGT. V lost 5 bases, J lost 4 bases, and 11 bases lay in between. This CDR3 has 13 amino acids. CDR3 sequence reads: CASSTQQGTEAFF. The CDR3, as DNA: TGTGCCAGCAGTACCCAACAGGGCACTGAAGCTTTCTTT.

The CDR3 loop is CASTDRGNYGYTF. In nucleotides, the CDR3 is TGTGCCAGCACGGACAGGGGGAACTATGGCTACACCTTC. V usage is TRBV25-1 and J usage is TRBJ1-2, with 10 bases identical to TRBD1. The CDR3 spans 13 residues. Germline V gene sequence: CDR1 MGHDK, CDR2 SYGVNS. After removal of 7 bases from V and 2 bases from J, the junction contained 1 base not matched to a gene.

The chain carries TRBV7-7 and TRBJ1-1; unclear D gene. Per the germline V gene, CDR1 is SSHAT and CDR2 is FNYEAQ (reference sequence). V was cut by 2 bases and J by 1 base, with 5 bases left in between. The CDR3 has 13 amino acids. The CDR3 here is CASSLQWNTEAFF. CDR3 DNA: TGTGCCAGCAGCTTACAGTGGAACACTGAAGCTTTCTTT.

The chain couples TRBV21-1 to TRBJ2-3; the DNA was not compared with TRBD2, the D call given in the table. TRBV21-1 is reported as a pseudogene. This CDR3 is 17 amino acids long. For the CDR3, the DNA is TGTGCCAGCAGCACTCTATTTAATGGGAGATGGGGAGATACGCAGTATTTT. Translating gives CASSTLFNGRWGDTQYF.

V is TRBV27 and J is TRBJ1-2; 8 nucleotides align to TRBD1. CDR1 and CDR2 from the germline V gene are MNHEY and SMNVEV (reference sequence). This CDR3 has 12 amino acids. V shed 10 bases, J shed 7 bases, and the junction held 8 bases outside the gene matches. The CDR3 DNA sequence: TGTGCCACCAGGACAGGGTTTTTTGGCTACACCTTC. Its protein is CATRTGFFGYTF.

The chain links TRBV6-1 to TRBJ2-3; 9 bases align to TRBD2. The V and J ends lost 3 bases and 0 bases, in that order; junction bases with no gene match: 4. The germline gives CDR1 MNHNS, CDR2 SASEGT. The CDR3 covers 16 residues. CDR3 DNA sequence: TGTGCCAGCAGTGAGACTAGCGGAGCTAGCACAGATACGCAGTATTTT. This translates into CASSETSGASTDTQYF.

This sequence joins TRBV30 and TRBJ1-4; TRBD1 is a possible D gene (5 bases). Trimming took 3 bases from V and 0 from J, leaving 14 bases between them. CDR1 GTSNPN and CDR2 SVGIG come from the germline V gene (reference sequence). This CDR3 is 16 amino acids long. The CDR3 sequence is CAWSLIQGATNEKLFF. Here the CDR3 DNA reads TGTGCCTGGAGCCTCATTCAGGGTGCAACTAATGAAAAACTGTTTTTT.

The CDR3 nucleotides read TGTGCCAGCAGGCCTCAGCCGGGGGGGCCAAATGAGCAGTTCTTC. This gives the protein CASRPQPGGPNEQFF. The V call is TRBV2, the J call TRBJ2-1, with 8 nucleotides matching TRBD2. This CDR3 is 15 amino acids long. Trimming took 6 bases from V and 7 from J; bases not matched to a gene: 11. Germline assignment: CDR1 SNHLY and CDR2 FYNNEI.

The chain couples TRBV10-3 to TRBJ2-7, with 10 bases aligning to TRBD1. Per germline, CDR1 ENHRY and CDR2 SYGVKD. This CDR3 is 12 amino acids long. With 10 bases clipped from V and 5 bases from J, the junction kept 5 bases outside the gene matches. CDR3 region: CATEGTGDEQYF. The CDR3 coding sequence is TGTGCCACCGAAGGGACAGGGGACGAGCAGTACTTC.

The rearrangement joins TRBV6-6 to TRBJ1-4; D remains unclear. The CDR3 runs to 14 residues. V lost 0 bases and J lost 8, with 10 bases in between. In germline, CDR1 is MNHNY, CDR2 SVGAGI (reference sequence). The CDR3, as DNA: TGTGCCAGCAGTTACTCGTATCAGCGGGAAAAACTGTTTTTT. Protein sequence: CASSYSYQREKLFF.

The V gene is TRBV6-5, the J gene TRBJ1-6, with 7 nucleotides matching TRBD1. Germline CDR1 is MNHEY and CDR2 is SVGAGI. The ends lost 5 bases at V and 13 bases at J; junction bases unmatched: 5. CDR3 length: 12 residues. For the CDR3, the DNA is TGTGCCAGCAGTAAGCAACAGGGGCCCCTCCACTTT. It specifies CASSKQQGPLHF.

CDR3 amino acids: CASSRTGTARNTEAFF. The CDR3, as DNA: TGTGCCAGCAGCCGGACAGGGACGGCGAGGAACACTGAAGCTTTCTTT. The chain has TRBV9 and TRBJ1-1; 8 bases match TRBD1. Germline V gene data show CDR1 as SGDLS and CDR2 as YYNGEE. V gave up 4 bases and J gave up 1 base; unmatched junction bases: 9. The CDR3 runs to 16 residues.

The rearrangement links TRBV9 to TRBJ1-4; no clear D gene. The V and J ends lost 4 bases and 8 bases respectively, with 24 bases between them. This CDR3 spans 17 amino acids. The germline V gene has CDR1 SGDLS and CDR2 YYNGEE. DNA for the CDR3: TGTGCCAGCAGCCCCCGGCGGAGTGCGCAGGACTACGAAAAACTGTTTTTT. Translating gives CASSPRRSAQDYEKLFF.

This rearrangement joins TRBV5-4 to TRBJ1-2; maybe TRBD1 (6 bases). Between the trimmed V and J ends, which lost 4 bases and 11 bases, there was a span of 15 bases. The CDR3 is 12 amino acids. Germline V gene data show CDR1 as SGHNT and CDR2 as YYREEE (reference sequence). The DNA of the CDR3 is TGTGCCAGCAGCCCTGGCGGACAGAAGTACACCTTC. This gives the protein CASSPGGQKYTF.

The genes are TRBV4-2 and TRBJ2-5, with 11 bases fitting TRBD2. TRBJ2-7 explains the end of the DNA better; the J call may be wrong. This CDR3 spans 16 amino acids. Germline V gene lookup returns CDR1 LGHNA and CDR2 YNFKEQ. In DNA, the CDR3 is TGTGCCAGCAGCCAAGGACTAGCGGGACCGGCCTACGAGCAGTACTTC. Residues: CASSQGLAGPAYEQYF.

CDR3 sequence (DNA): TGTGCCAGCAGTAACCGGGACAGGATGTCCTACAATGAGCAGTTCTTC. Its translation: CASSNRDRMSYNEQFF. The V and J genes are TRBV2 and TRBJ2-1; the match to TRBD1 covers 8 bases. Trimming cost V 5 bases and J 1 base; bases outside gene matches: 7. The CDR3 length is 16 residues. Germline V gene data show CDR1 as SNHLY and CDR2 as FYNNEI.

J is TRBJ2-3 and V is TRBV29-1; 7 bases fit TRBD1. CDR3 length: 16 amino acids. V lost 4 bases to trimming and J lost 2 bases; unmatched junction nucleotides: 12. Looked up from germline, CDR1 is SQVTM and CDR2 is ANQGSEA. In DNA form, the CDR3 reads TGCAGCGTTGGATACAGGGGATGGGGCCTCACAGATACGCAGTATTTT. It codes for CSVGYRGWGLTDTQYF.

In this sample, this clone turned up once. The DNA of the CDR3 is TGCGCCAGCAGCTTGACAGGCCCCACCCTTTCCACTTACGAGCAGTACTTC. Protein sequence: CASSLTGPTLSTYEQYF. The chain is built from TRBV5-1 and TRBJ2-7; TRBD1 might be the D (5 bases). Trimming cost V 1 base and J 4 bases, with 21 bases left between them. Per germline, CDR1 SGHRS and CDR2 YFSETQ. This CDR3 comprises 17 residues. Drawing the rest from reference TRBV5-1 and TRBJ2-7, the complete variable domain is KAGVTQTPRYLIKTRGQQVTLSCSPISGHRSVSWYQQTPGQGLQFLFEYFSETQRNKGNFPGRFSGRQFSNSRSEMNVSTLELGDSALYLCASSLTGPTLSTYEQYFGPGTRLTVT.

As concerns this clone: At one end the junction does not follow the germline gene, possibly because of a read error. The J gene is TRBJ1-2, the V gene TRBV6-5; 7 bases map to TRBD1. Germline CDR1 MNHEY, CDR2 SVGAGI. The CDR3 is 13 residues long. The CDR3 DNA reads TGTGCCTGCAGGGGGGAGGGAGCCTATGGCTACACCTTC. It encodes CACRGEGAYGYTF.

Points on this clone: The germline gene is not matched at one end of the junction; a read error may be the cause. The V call is TRBV18, the J call TRBJ2-5, with a tentative D call TRBD1 (5 bases). The CDR3 consists of 13 residues. Germline V CDR1 and CDR2: KGHSH, LQKENI. The CDR3, as DNA: TGTGCCAGCTCACTCGACAGCCAAAAGACCCAGTACTTC. As protein: CASSLDSQKTQYF.

The rearrangement uses TRBV28 and TRBJ2-1; 13 positions match TRBD2. The junction had 10 bases not matched to a gene; V was cut back by 6 bases and J by 8 bases. Germline assignment: CDR1 MDHEN and CDR2 SYDVKM. The CDR3 covers 16 residues. CDR3 region: CASSQTGTSGADEQFF. CDR3 in DNA: TGTGCCAGCAGCCAGACCGGGACTAGCGGGGCGGATGAGCAGTTCTTC.

For the CDR3, the DNA is TGCGCCAGCAGCTTGGCCCTAGCGGGAGGGGAGACCCAGTACTTC. Encoded protein: CASSLALAGGETQYF. This chain joins TRBV5-1 and TRBJ2-5, with 12 positions matching TRBD2. The junction had 2 bases not matched to a gene; V was cut back by 0 bases and J by 5 bases. This CDR3 has 15 amino acids. The germline V gene has CDR1 SGHRS and CDR2 YFSETQ.

V and J are TRBV4-1 and TRBJ2-7; the match to TRBD2 covers 8 bases. Germline-derived CDR1 and CDR2 are MGHRA and YSYEKL. V gave up 5 bases and J gave up 6 bases; unmatched junction bases: 15. This CDR3 is 16 amino acids long. The CDR3 DNA follows: TGCGCCAGCAGCAAGATGGGAAGCGGGAGCAGGGGCGAGCAGTACTTC. It specifies CASSKMGSGSRGEQYF.

The chain uses TRBV2 and TRBJ2-5, with 9 positions matching TRBD2. Germline CDR1 SNHLY, CDR2 FYNNEI. V trimming: 0 bases; J trimming: 5 bases; junction bases outside the gene matches: 7. The CDR3 spans 16 residues. The CDR3 sequence is CASSEAGGLARETQYF. The DNA of the CDR3 is TGTGCCAGCAGTGAAGCGGGGGGACTAGCCCGGGAGACCCAGTACTTC. The variable domain in full, completed from reference TRBV2 and TRBJ2-5, reads EPEVTQTPSHQVTQMGQEVILRCVPISNHLYFYWYRQILGQKVEFLVSFYNNEISEKSEIFDDQFSVERPDGSNFTLKIRSTKLEDSAMYFCASSEAGGLARETQYFGPGTRLLVL.

The chain's CDR3 is CASSLGDEQYF. CDR3 in DNA: TGTGCCAGCAGTTTAGGAGACGAGCAGTACTTC. V is TRBV27 and J is TRBJ2-7, with unresolved D. Germline CDR1 is MNHEY and CDR2 is SMNVEV (reference sequence). V dropped 2 bases and J dropped 5 bases, with 4 bases sitting between them. The CDR3 totals 11 residues.

The genes are TRBV28 and TRBJ2-7; no definite D call. The ends were cut back, 4 bases at V and 8 bases at J, with 18 bases in the middle. The CDR3 covers 14 residues. Germline V gives CDR1 MDHEN, CDR2 SYDVKM. DNA of the CDR3: TGTGCCAGCAGTTCCTCTGATGTGAAAGCCCAGCAGTACTTC. Translating gives CASSSSDVKAQQYF.